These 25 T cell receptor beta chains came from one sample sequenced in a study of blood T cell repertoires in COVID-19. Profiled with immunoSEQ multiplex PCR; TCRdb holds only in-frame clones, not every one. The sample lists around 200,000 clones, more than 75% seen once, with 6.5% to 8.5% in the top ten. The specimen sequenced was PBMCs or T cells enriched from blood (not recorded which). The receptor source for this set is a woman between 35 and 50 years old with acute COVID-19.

CDR3: CSASRLAGASSYNEQFF. The CDR3 coding sequence is TGCAGTGCTAGTAGGTTAGCGGGAGCTAGCTCCTACAATGAGCAGTTCTTC. The rearrangement uses TRBV20-1 and TRBJ2-1, with TRBD2 matching 9 bases. Germline loops: CDR1 DFQATT, CDR2 SNEGSKA (reference sequence). V lost 3 bases, J lost 0 bases, and 9 bases stayed unmatched. The CDR3 spans 17 residues.

Written as DNA, the CDR3 is TGTGCCAGCAGCTCGCCTAGACAGGGATCCATGAACACTGAAGCTTTCTTT. Amino acid sequence: CASSSPRQGSMNTEAFF. This chain links TRBV5-4 with TRBJ1-1; TRBD1 matches at 7 bases. Germline-derived CDR1 and CDR2 are SGHNT and YYREEE (reference sequence). The CDR3 runs to 17 residues. V shed 3 bases and J 0 bases; nucleotides not matched to a gene: 11.

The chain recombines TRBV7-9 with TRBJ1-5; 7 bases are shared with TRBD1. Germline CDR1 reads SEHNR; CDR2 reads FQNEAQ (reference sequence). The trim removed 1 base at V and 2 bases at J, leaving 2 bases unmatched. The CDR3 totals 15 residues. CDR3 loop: CASSLGTGGNQPQHF. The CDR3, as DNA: TGTGCCAGCAGCTTAGGGACAGGAGGCAATCAGCCCCAGCATTTT.

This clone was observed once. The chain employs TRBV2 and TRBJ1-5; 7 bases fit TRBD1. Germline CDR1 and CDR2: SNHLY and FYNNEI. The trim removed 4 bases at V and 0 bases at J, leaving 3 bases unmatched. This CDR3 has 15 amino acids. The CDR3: CASSGDSYSNQPQHF. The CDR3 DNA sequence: TGTGCCAGCAGTGGGGACAGCTATAGCAATCAGCCCCAGCATTTT.

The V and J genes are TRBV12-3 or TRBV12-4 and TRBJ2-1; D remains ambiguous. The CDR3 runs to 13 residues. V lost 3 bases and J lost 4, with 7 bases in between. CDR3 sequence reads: CASSLRPYNEQFF. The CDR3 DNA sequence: TGTGCCAGCAGTTTGAGGCCGTACAATGAGCAGTTCTTC.

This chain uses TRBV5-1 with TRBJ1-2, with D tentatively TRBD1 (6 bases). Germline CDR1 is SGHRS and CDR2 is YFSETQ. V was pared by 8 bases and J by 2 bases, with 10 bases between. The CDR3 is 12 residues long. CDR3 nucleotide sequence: TGCGCCAGTGGCACAGGGAACTATGGCTACACCTTC. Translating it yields CASGTGNYGYTF.

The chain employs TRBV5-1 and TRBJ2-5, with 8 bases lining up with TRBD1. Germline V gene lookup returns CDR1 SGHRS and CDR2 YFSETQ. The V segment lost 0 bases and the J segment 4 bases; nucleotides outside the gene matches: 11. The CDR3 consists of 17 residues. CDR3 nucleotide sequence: TGCGCCAGCAGCTTGGCACCTGGGACAGGCACATTAGAGACCCAGTACTTC. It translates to CASSLAPGTGTLETQYF.

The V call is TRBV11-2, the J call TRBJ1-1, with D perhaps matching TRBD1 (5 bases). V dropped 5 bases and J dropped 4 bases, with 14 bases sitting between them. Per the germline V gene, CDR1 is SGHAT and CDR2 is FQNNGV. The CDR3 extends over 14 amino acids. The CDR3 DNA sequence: TGTGCCAGCAGCCCAAGACAGTTCTCCACTGAAGCTTTCTTT. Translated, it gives CASSPRQFSTEAFF.

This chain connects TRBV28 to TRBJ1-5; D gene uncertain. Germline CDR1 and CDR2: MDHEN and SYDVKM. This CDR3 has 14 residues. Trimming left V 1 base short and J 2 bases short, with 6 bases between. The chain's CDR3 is CASSLSIGNQPQHF. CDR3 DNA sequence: TGTGCCAGCAGTTTATCTATAGGCAATCAGCCCCAGCATTTT.

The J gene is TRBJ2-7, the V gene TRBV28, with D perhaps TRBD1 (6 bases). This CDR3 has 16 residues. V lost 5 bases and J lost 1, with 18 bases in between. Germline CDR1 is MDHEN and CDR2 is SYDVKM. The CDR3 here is CASSRHPGTISYEQYF. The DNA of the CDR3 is TGTGCCAGCAGTCGCCATCCCGGGACAATTTCCTACGAGCAGTACTTC. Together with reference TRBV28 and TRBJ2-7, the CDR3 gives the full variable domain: DVKVTQSSRYLVKRTGEKVFLECVQDMDHENMFWYRQDPGLGLRLIYFSYDVKMKEKGDIPEGYSVSREKKERFSLILESASTNQTSMYLCASSRHPGTISYEQYFGPGTRLTVT.

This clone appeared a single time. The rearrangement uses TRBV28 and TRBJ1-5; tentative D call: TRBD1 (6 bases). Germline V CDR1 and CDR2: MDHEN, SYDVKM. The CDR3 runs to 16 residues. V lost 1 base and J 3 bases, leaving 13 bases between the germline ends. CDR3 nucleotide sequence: TGTGCCAGCAGTTTATTCCGGACAGTAGTCAATCAGCCCCAGCATTTT. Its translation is CASSLFRTVVNQPQHF.

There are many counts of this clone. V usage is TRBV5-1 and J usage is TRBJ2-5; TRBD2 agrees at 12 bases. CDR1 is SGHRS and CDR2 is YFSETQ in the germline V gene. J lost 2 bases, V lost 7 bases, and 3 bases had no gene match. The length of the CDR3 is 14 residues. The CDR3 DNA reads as TGCGCCAGCCGACTAGCGGGGGATCAAGAGACCCAGTACTTC. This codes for CASRLAGDQETQYF.

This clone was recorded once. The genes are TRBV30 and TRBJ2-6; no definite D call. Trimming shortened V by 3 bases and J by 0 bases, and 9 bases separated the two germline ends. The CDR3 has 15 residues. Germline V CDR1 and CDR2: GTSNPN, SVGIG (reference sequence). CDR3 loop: CAWRAGNSGANVLTF. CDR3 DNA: TGTGCCTGGAGAGCAGGCAACTCTGGGGCCAACGTCCTGACTTTC.

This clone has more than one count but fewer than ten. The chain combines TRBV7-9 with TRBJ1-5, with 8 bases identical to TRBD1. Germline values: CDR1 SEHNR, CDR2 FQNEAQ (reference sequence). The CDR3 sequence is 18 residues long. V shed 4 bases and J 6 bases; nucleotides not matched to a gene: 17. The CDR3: CASSSTPGQGRFSQPQHF. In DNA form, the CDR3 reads TGTGCCAGCAGCTCAACACCCGGACAGGGAAGGTTCAGTCAGCCCCAGCATTTT. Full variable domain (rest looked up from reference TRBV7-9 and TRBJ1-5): DTGVSQNPRHKITKRGQNVTFRCDPISEHNRLYWYRQTLGQGPEFLTYFQNEAQLEKSRLLSDRFSAERPKGSFSTLEIQRTEQGDSAMYLCASSSTPGQGRFSQPQHFGDGTRLSIL.

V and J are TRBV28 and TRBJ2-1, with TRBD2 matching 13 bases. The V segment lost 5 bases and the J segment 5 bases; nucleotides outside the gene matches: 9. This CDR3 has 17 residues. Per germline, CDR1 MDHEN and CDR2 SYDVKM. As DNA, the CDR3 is TGTGCCAGCAGTGTGACTAGCGGGGGGCCATGGGACAATGAGCAGTTCTTC. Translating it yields CASSVTSGGPWDNEQFF.

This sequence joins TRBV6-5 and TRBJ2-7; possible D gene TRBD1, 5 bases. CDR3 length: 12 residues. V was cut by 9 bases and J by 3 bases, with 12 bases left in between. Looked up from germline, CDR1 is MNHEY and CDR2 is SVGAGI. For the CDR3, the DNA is TGTGCCAGAAGGCACAGGAGCTACGAGCAGTACTTC. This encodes CARRHRSYEQYF.

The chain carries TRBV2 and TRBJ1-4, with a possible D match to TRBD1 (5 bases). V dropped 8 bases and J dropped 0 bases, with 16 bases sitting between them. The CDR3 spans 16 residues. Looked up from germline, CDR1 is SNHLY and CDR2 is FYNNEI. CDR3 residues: CASLHGGRATNEKLFF. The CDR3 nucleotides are TGTGCCAGCTTACACGGGGGGAGAGCAACTAATGAAAAACTGTTTTTT.

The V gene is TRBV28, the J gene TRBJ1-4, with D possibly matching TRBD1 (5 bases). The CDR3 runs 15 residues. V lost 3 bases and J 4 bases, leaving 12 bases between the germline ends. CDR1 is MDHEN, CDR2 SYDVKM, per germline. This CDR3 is CASSFSRGRNEKLFF. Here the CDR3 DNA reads TGTGCCAGCAGTTTTTCTAGGGGCCGTAATGAAAAACTGTTTTTT.

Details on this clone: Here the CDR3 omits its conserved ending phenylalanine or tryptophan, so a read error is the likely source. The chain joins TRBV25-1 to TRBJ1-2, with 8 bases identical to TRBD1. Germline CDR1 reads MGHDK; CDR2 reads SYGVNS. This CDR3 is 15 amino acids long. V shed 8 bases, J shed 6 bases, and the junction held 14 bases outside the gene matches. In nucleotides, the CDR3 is TGTGCCAGCCCGAGGACGGCAGGGGGCTACCATGGCTACACCCTC. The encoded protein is CASPRTAGGYHGYTL.

Here the CDR3 reads CASSQVWTGTTHHEQYF. The CDR3 DNA sequence: TGTGCCAGCAGCCAGGTTTGGACAGGGACAACCCACCACGAGCAGTACTTC. The V call is TRBV12-1, the J call TRBJ2-7; the D segment call TRBD1 is taken from the table without a DNA check. TRBV12-1 is given as a pseudogene. The CDR3 is 17 residues long.

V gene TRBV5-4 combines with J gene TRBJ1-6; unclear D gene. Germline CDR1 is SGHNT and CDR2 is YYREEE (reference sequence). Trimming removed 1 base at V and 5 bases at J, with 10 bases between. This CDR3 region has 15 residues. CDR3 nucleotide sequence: TGTGCCAGCAGCTTGACAATCGGGAATAATTCACCCCTCCACTTT. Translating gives CASSLTIGNNSPLHF.

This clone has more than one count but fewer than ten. In DNA, the CDR3 is TGTGCCAGCAGCTTACAGGGAGGGGATCAGCCCCAGCATTTT. Its protein is CASSLQGGDQPQHF. The chain links TRBV11-2 to TRBJ1-5; a possible D gene is TRBD1 (5 bases). There are 14 residues in the CDR3. V was trimmed by 2 bases and J by 5 bases, leaving 10 bases between them. Germline CDR1 and CDR2: SGHAT and FQNNGV.

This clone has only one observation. This CDR3 reads CASSLLGNTIYF. CDR3 DNA sequence: TGTGCCAGCAGTTTATTAGGAAACACCATATATTTT. The genes are TRBV28 and TRBJ1-3; no definite D call. This CDR3 has 12 residues. V gave up 1 base and J gave up 4 bases, with 2 bases separating them. Germline V gene lookup returns CDR1 MDHEN and CDR2 SYDVKM.

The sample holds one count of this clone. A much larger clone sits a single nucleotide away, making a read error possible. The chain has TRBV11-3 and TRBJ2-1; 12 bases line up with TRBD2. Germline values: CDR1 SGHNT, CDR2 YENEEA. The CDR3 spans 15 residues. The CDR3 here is CASSLTSGSLNGQFF. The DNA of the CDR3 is TGTGCCAGCAGCTTGACTAGCGGGAGTTTGAATGGGCAGTTCTTC.

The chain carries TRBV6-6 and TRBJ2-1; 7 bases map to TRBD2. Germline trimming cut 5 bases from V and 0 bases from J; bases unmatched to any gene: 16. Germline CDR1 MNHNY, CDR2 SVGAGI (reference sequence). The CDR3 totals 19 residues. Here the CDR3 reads CASSQRDPGTNSSYNEQFF. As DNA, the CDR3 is TGTGCCAGCAGTCAGAGAGACCCCGGGACTAATAGCTCCTACAATGAGCAGTTCTTC.